Each of the 21 T cell receptor beta chains below was sequenced from the same sample in a study of T cell responses to AZD1222 COVID-19 vaccine. The repertoire was sequenced with immunoSEQ multiplex PCR; TCRdb's copy has only in-frame clones and lacks some. The profile shows over 95,000 clones, 91% of them singletons. Specimen: peripheral blood, collected on day 0 of AZD1222 vaccination. The receptors were gathered from an adult in good health.

V and J are TRBV7-6 and TRBJ2-3; the match to TRBD1 covers 8 bases. V lost 5 bases to trimming and J lost 0 bases; unmatched junction nucleotides: 7. This CDR3 region has 16 residues. Per the germline V gene, CDR1 is SGHVS and CDR2 is FNYEAQ. The CDR3 coding sequence is TGTGCCAGCAGCCCCGACAGGGGAATCAGCACAGATACGCAGTATTTT. Protein product: CASSPDRGISTDTQYF.

CDR3 sequence: CASSWASGAYEQYF. In DNA form, the CDR3 reads TGTGCCAGCAGTTGGGCTAGCGGGGCCTACGAGCAGTACTTC. V is TRBV6-4 and J is TRBJ2-7, with 9 bases that match TRBD2. With V trimmed by 5 bases and J by 2 bases, 4 bases remained unmatched. Germline CDR1 and CDR2: MRHNA and SNTAGT. The CDR3 contains 14 residues.

The genes are TRBV3-1 (or the pseudogene TRBV3-2) and TRBJ2-2; TRBD2 agrees at 10 bases. This CDR3 spans 18 amino acids. Germline values: CDR1 LGHDT, CDR2 YNNKEL (reference sequence). V was clipped by 5 bases and J by 0 bases; unmatched bases: 9. The CDR3: CASSLGLALASNTGELFF. Here the CDR3 DNA reads TGTGCCAGCAGCTTGGGACTAGCGTTAGCGTCGAACACCGGGGAGCTGTTTTTT.

In nucleotides, the CDR3 is TGTGCCAGCAGTCCTTTGACAGGGAACTATGGCTACACCTTC. This translates into CASSPLTGNYGYTF. This sequence joins TRBV6-5 and TRBJ1-2, with TRBD1 matching over 7 bases. The CDR3 has 14 residues. The germline V gene has CDR1 MNHEY and CDR2 SVGAGI. With 5 bases clipped from V and 2 bases from J, the junction kept 5 bases outside the gene matches.

The chain carries TRBV4-1 and TRBJ1-2, with D possibly matching TRBD1 (6 bases). V was shortened by 4 bases and J by 5 bases, with 23 bases between the two germline ends. CDR1 is MGHRA and CDR2 is YSYEKL in the germline V gene. The CDR3 is made up of 17 amino acids. CDR3 DNA sequence: TGCGCCAGCAGCCGCTCATCGGGGGGCCAGGGGTTGTATGGCTACACCTTC. Translating gives CASSRSSGGQGLYGYTF.

The V and J genes are TRBV6-5 and TRBJ2-1; D possibly corresponds to TRBD2 (6 bases). Germline V gene sequence: CDR1 MNHEY, CDR2 SVGAGI. There are 14 residues in the CDR3. V was shortened by 2 bases and J by 3 bases, with 8 bases between the two germline ends. The CDR3 region has the DNA TGTGCCAGCAGTTACGGAGGGGTCTACAATGAGCAGTTCTTC. Translating it yields CASSYGGVYNEQFF.

The chain couples TRBV9 to TRBJ1-3, with D perhaps TRBD1 (5 bases). The germline CDR1 and CDR2 sequences are SGDLS and YYNGEE. The CDR3 covers 18 residues. The V end lost 3 bases, the J end lost 4 bases, and 23 bases lay between the germline ends. The CDR3 loop is CASSAQPATVRTGNTIYF. CDR3 DNA: TGTGCCAGCAGCGCCCAGCCAGCGACAGTACGAACGGGAAACACCATATATTTT.

This clone was seen only a few times. This chain uses TRBV7-9 with TRBJ2-7; D remains unclear. Germline CDR1 SEHNR, CDR2 FQNEAQ (reference sequence). This CDR3 region has 13 residues. The V gene lost 5 bases and the J gene lost 0 bases, with 8 bases spanning the gap. The CDR3 nucleotides read TGTGCCAGCAGCCCTAAATCCTCCTACGAGCAGTACTTC. As protein: CASSPKSSYEQYF.

This chain joins TRBV6-5 and TRBJ1-5; 10 positions match TRBD1. Germline trimming cut 5 bases from V and 6 bases from J; bases unmatched to any gene: 4. Germline V gives CDR1 MNHEY, CDR2 SVGAGI. This CDR3 contains 14 residues. For the CDR3, the DNA is TGTGCCAGCAGTCGGACAGGGGGGGGTCAGCCCCAGCATTTT. Protein product: CASSRTGGGQPQHF.

The chain joins TRBV5-1 to TRBJ2-3; TRBD2 agrees at 9 bases. The CDR3 covers 16 residues. V was clipped by 0 bases and J by 3 bases; unmatched bases: 5. Germline lookup yields CDR1 SGHRS and CDR2 YFSETQ. CDR3 in DNA: TGCGCCAGCAGCTTGGCCCCTAGCGGGGTGACAGATACGCAGTATTTT. It yields the protein CASSLAPSGVTDTQYF.

The rearrangement uses TRBV19 and TRBJ2-2; D is perhaps TRBD2 (5 bases). Germline-derived CDR1 and CDR2 are LNHDA and SQIVND (reference sequence). The CDR3 length is 17 residues. Trimming cost V 3 bases and J 0 bases, with 14 bases left between them. This chain's CDR3 is CASSMGYSVTNTGELFF. The CDR3 DNA reads TGTGCCAGTAGTATGGGGTATAGCGTTACGAACACCGGGGAGCTGTTTTTT.

V and J are TRBV5-8 and TRBJ1-1; no definite D call. Trimming took off 6 bases at V and 1 base at J, with 13 bases between the two ends. The CDR3 totals 14 residues. Germline values: CDR1 SGHTS, CDR2 YDEGEE. CDR3 sequence: CASKITPENTEAFF. DNA of the CDR3: TGTGCCAGCAAAATCACCCCAGAGAACACTGAAGCTTTCTTT.

This chain uses TRBV5-4 with TRBJ1-2; D is possibly TRBD1 (5 bases). Trimming removed 0 bases from V and 5 bases from J, with 8 bases in between. This CDR3 is 13 amino acids long. Germline CDR1 reads SGHNT; CDR2 reads YYREEE (reference sequence). The chain's CDR3 is CASSLAGGYGYTF. DNA for the CDR3: TGTGCCAGCAGCTTGGCCGGGGGATATGGCTACACCTTC.

The chain recombines TRBV30 with TRBJ1-2; 8 bases are shared with TRBD1. Germline V gives CDR1 GTSNPN, CDR2 SVGIG (reference sequence). After removal of 1 base from V and 5 bases from J, the junction contained 9 bases not matched to a gene. This CDR3 region has 15 residues. The CDR3: CAWSGAPGTGYGYTF. The CDR3 DNA sequence: TGTGCCTGGAGTGGAGCCCCAGGGACAGGTTATGGCTACACCTTC. The full variable domain, its missing parts supplied by reference TRBV30 and TRBJ1-2, is SQTIHQWPATLVQPVGSPLSLECTVEGTSNPNLYWYRQAAGRGLQLLFYSVGIGQISSEVPQNLSASRPQDRQFILSSKKLLLSDSGFYLCAWSGAPGTGYGYTFGSGTRLTVV.

V is TRBV19 and J is TRBJ1-1; D ambiguous. The CDR3 contains 11 residues. V was trimmed by 8 bases and J by 3 bases, leaving 7 bases between them. Germline CDR1 reads LNHDA; CDR2 reads SQIVND (reference sequence). The CDR3 protein is CASWAYTEAFF. The CDR3 region has the DNA TGTGCCAGTTGGGCGTACACTGAAGCTTTCTTT.

This clone appeared once. V is TRBV2 and J is TRBJ1-5, with TRBD1 identical over 7 bases. The CDR3 loop spans 14 amino acids. V trimming: 4 bases; J trimming: 3 bases; junction bases outside the gene matches: 3. CDR1 SNHLY and CDR2 FYNNEI come from the germline V gene. CDR3 region: CASSAGQYNQPQHF. The CDR3 DNA is TGTGCCAGCAGTGCGGGACAGTACAATCAGCCCCAGCATTTT.

V gene TRBV24-1 combines with J gene TRBJ2-2; TRBD2 matches 12 bases. Germline CDR1 and CDR2: KGHDR and SFDVKD. This CDR3 has 15 amino acids. V shed 3 bases, J shed 9 bases, and the junction held 4 bases outside the gene matches. CDR3 in amino acids: CATSDPTSGGWELFF. The DNA of the CDR3 is TGTGCCACCAGTGATCCGACTAGCGGGGGTTGGGAGCTGTTTTTT.

The V and J genes are TRBV7-9 and TRBJ2-1; D unclear. The CDR3 has 13 amino acids. Trimming cost V 5 bases and J 2 bases, with 7 bases left between them. CDR1 SEHNR and CDR2 FQNEAQ come from the germline V gene (reference sequence). As DNA, the CDR3 is TGTGCCAGCAGCCCTAGGCCCTACAATGAGCAGTTCTTC. Amino acids: CASSPRPYNEQFF.

This chain connects TRBV4-2 to TRBJ1-4, with 7 bases identical to TRBD1. The CDR3 is 17 amino acids. Losses at the gene ends were 8 bases for V and 4 bases for J; bases not matched to a gene: 16. Germline CDR1 and CDR2: LGHNA and YNFKEQ. The CDR3 reads CASRPDRGLDYNEKLFF. The DNA for the CDR3 is TGTGCCAGCCGCCCAGATAGGGGGCTCGACTATAATGAAAAACTGTTTTTT.

The genes are TRBV20-1 and TRBJ2-3; 7 nucleotides match TRBD2. Germline values: CDR1 DFQATT, CDR2 SNEGSKA (reference sequence). The CDR3 covers 15 residues. J gave up 2 bases and V 3 bases, and 8 bases lay outside the gene matches. The CDR3 DNA reads as TGCAGTGCTAGTGGGTCTAGCGGAATCACAGATACGCAGTATTTT. Residues: CSASGSSGITDTQYF.

The chain employs TRBV4-2 and TRBJ2-7; 9 bases are shared with TRBD1. CDR1 and CDR2 from the germline V gene are LGHNA and YNFKEQ. CDR3 length: 15 amino acids. V lost 0 bases, J lost 2 bases, and 2 bases stayed unmatched. In DNA, the CDR3 is TGTGCCAGCAGCCAAGAACAGGGGGCAGCCTACGAGCAGTACTTC. This gives the protein CASSQEQGAAYEQYF.